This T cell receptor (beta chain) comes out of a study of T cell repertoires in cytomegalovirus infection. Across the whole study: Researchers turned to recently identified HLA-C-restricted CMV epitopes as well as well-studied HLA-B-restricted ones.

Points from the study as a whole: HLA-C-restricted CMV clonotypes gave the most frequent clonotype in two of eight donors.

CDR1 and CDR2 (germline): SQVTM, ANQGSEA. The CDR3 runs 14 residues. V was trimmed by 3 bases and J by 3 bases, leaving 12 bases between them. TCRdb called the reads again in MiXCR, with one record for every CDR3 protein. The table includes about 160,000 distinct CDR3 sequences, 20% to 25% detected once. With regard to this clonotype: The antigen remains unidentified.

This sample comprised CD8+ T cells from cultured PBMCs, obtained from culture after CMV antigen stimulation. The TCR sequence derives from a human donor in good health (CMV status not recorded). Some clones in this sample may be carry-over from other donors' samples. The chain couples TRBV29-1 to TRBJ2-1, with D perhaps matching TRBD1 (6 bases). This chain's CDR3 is CSVEGSGVYNEQFF. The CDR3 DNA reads TGCAGCGTTGAGGGGTCAGGGGTCTACAATGAGCAGTTCTTC.